The clone carrying this TCR beta chain was counted ten times or more. The entry originates in a study of HIV-infected patients and healthy controls. TCRdb passed the 5' RACE reads through MiXCR, listing each CDR3 protein once. This table has roughly 68,000 distinct CDR3 sequences, 15% to 20% appearing once. The TCR was taken from a human donor in good health. The sequenced sample was CD4+ T cells from blood.

CDR3 amino acids: CASSASPRSYNEQFF. For the CDR3, the DNA is TGTGCCAGCAGTGCATCTCCCCGCTCCTACAATGAGCAGTTCTTC. The chain combines TRBV2 with TRBJ2-1; no firm D call. V dropped 4 bases and J dropped 0 bases, with 10 bases sitting between them. In germline, CDR1 is SNHLY, CDR2 FYNNEI. This CDR3 has 15 amino acids.